This TCR beta chain emerged from a study of T cells in Graves' hyperthyroidism and ophthalmopathy. With 5 bases removed from V and 6 bases from J, the gap between germline ends came to 17 bases. Germline V gives CDR1 MDHEN, CDR2 SYDVKM. This CDR3 is built from 15 residues. RNA transcripts provided the source from which TCR beta CDR3 regions were amplified. First-round RT-PCR with HTBI primers amplified the TCR CDR3 region. TCRdb reprocessed the multiplex PCR reads with MiXCR, giving one entry per CDR3 protein. This sample has about 520,000 distinct CDR3 sequences, with approximately 25% found just once.

The sequenced sample was blood. The receptor was isolated from a woman under 40 with Graves' ophthalmopathy. The chain carries TRBV28 and TRBJ2-4, with D tentatively TRBD2 (6 bases). This CDR3 reads CASSPPLGAGNIQYF. Here the CDR3 DNA reads TGTGCCAGCAGTCCCCCCCTAGGAGCGGGAAACATTCAGTACTTC.